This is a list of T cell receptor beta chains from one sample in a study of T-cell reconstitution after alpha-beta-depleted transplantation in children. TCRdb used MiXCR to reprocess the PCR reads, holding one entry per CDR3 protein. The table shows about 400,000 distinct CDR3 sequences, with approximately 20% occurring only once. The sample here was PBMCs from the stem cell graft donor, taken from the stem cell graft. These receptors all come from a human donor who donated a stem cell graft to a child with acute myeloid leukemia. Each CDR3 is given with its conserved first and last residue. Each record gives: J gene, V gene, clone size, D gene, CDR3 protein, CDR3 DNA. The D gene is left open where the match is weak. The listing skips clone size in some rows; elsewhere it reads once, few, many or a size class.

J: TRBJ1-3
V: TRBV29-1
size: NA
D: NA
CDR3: CSVEQPGTSGNTIYF
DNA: TGCAGCGTTGAACAGCCAGGCACCTCTGGAAACACCATATATTTT

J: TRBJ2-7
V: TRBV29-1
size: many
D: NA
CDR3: CSVVGLYEQYF
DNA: TGCAGCGTTGTCGGTCTCTACGAGCAGTACTTC

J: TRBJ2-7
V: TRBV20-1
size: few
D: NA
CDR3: CSARGDRPTGEQYF
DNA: TGCAGTGCTAGAGGGGACCGCCCTACAGGCGAGCAGTACTTC

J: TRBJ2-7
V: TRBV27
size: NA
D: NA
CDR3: CASSLSGVRFGAEQYF
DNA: TGTGCCAGCAGTTTATCGGGGGTTCGTTTTGGGGCCGAGCAGTACTTC

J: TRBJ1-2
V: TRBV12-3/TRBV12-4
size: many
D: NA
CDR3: CASSPDGHYGYTF
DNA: TGTGCCAGCAGTCCGGACGGCCACTATGGCTACACCTTC

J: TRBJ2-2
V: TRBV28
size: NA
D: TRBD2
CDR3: CASSLWGLAGRTGELFF
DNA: TGTGCCAGCAGTTTATGGGGACTAGCGGGACGGACCGGGGAGCTGTTTTTT

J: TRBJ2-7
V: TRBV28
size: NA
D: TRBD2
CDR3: CASILSGSPYEQYF
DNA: TGTGCCAGCATTCTTAGCGGGAGCCCCTACGAGCAGTACTTC

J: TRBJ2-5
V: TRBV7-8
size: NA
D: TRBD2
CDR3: CASSLVWTSGRETQYF
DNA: TGTGCCAGCAGCTTAGTTTGGACTAGCGGGAGGGAGACCCAGTACTTC

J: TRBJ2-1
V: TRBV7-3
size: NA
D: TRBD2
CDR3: CASSVTSGSRQFF
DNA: TGTGCCAGCAGCGTGACTAGCGGGAGTCGCCAGTTCTTC

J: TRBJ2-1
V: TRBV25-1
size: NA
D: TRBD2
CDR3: CASGADGSGSNNEQFF
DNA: TGTGCCAGCGGAGCAGATGGGAGCGGGAGTAACAATGAGCAGTTCTTC

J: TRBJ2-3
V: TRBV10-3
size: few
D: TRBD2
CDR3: CAISLLAGGSDTQYF
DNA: TGTGCCATCAGCCTACTAGCGGGAGGTTCAGATACGCAGTATTTT

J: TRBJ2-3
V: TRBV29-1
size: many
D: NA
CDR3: CSVTGLRADTQYF
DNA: TGCAGCGTAACCGGACTACGGGCAGATACGCAGTATTTT

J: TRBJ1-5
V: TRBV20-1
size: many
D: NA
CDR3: CSALVGQFNQPQHF
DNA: TGCAGTGCTTTAGTAGGGCAGTTCAATCAGCCCCAGCATTTT

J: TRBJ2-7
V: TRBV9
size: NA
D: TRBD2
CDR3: CASSVESSGLTYEQYF
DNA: TGTGCCAGCAGCGTAGAGTCTAGCGGCCTCACCTACGAGCAGTACTTC

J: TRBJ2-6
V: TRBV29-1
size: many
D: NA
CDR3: CSAADSGANVLTF
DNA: TGCAGCGCCGCGGACTCTGGGGCCAACGTCCTGACTTTC

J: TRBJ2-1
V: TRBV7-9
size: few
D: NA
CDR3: CASSSFTGASYNEQFF
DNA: TGTGCCAGCAGCTCCTTTACGGGAGCGTCCTACAATGAGCAGTTCTTC

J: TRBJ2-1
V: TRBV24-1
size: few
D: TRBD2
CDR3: CATSDKASGEQFF
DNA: TGTGCCACCAGTGATAAGGCTAGCGGAGAGCAGTTCTTC

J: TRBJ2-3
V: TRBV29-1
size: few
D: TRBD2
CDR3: CSVGTGGGTDTQYF
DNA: TGCAGCGTTGGTACGGGGGGGGGAACAGATACGCAGTATTTT

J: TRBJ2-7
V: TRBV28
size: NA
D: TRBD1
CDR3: CASSRTWDRADYEQYF
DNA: TGTGCCAGCAGTCGCACCTGGGACAGGGCGGACTACGAGCAGTACTTC

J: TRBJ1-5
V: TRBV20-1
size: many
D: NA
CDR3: CSAPPGPNQPQHF
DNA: TGCAGTGCTCCGCCGGGGCCCAATCAGCCCCAGCATTTT

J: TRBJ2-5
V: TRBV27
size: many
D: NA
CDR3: CASSYRKQETQYF
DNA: TGTGCCAGCAGTTATCGCAAGCAAGAGACCCAGTACTTC

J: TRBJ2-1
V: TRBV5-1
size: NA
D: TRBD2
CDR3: CASSLEPSGRGYNEQFF
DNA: TGCGCCAGCAGCTTGGAGCCTAGCGGGAGAGGCTACAATGAGCAGTTCTTC

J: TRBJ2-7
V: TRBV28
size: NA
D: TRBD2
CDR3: CASSYGLGASYEQYF
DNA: TGTGCCAGCAGTTACGGACTAGGGGCTTCCTACGAGCAGTACTTC

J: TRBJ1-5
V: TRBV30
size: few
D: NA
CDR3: CAWSVSQGHQPQHF
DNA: TGTGCCTGGAGTGTAAGTCAGGGTCATCAGCCCCAGCATTTT

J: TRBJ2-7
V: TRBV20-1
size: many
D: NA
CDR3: CSARRGGSTYEQYF
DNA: TGCAGTGCTAGAAGAGGGGGGTCTACCTACGAGCAGTACTTC

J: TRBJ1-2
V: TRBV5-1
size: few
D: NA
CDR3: CASRIAGDDYGYTF
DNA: TGCGCCAGCAGGATAGCAGGCGATGATTATGGCTACACCTTC

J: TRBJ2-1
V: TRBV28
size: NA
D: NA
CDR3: CASSLGPIGHEQFF
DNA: TGTGCCAGCAGTTTAGGCCCCATAGGGCATGAGCAGTTCTTC

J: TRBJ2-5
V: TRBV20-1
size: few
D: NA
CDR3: CSARDGVDSQETQYF
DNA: TGCAGTGCTAGAGATGGGGTGGACAGTCAAGAGACCCAGTACTTC

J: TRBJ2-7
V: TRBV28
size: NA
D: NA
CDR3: CASSSGSRIAGEQYF
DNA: TGTGCCAGCAGTTCCGGAAGTCGTATAGCAGGCGAGCAGTACTTC

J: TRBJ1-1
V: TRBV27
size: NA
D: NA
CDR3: CASSLSRGLTEAFF
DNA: TGTGCCAGCAGTTTATCACGGGGGCTCACTGAAGCTTTCTTT

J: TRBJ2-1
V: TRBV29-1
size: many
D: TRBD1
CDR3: CSGRTGYHEQFF
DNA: TGCAGCGGCAGGACAGGGTACCATGAGCAGTTCTTC

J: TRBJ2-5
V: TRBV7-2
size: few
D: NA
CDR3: CASSPWETQYF
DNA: TGTGCCAGCAGCCCCTGGGAGACCCAGTACTTC

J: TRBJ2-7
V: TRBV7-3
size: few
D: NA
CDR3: CASSLWRGYEQYF
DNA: TGTGCCAGCAGCTTATGGAGGGGCTACGAGCAGTACTTC

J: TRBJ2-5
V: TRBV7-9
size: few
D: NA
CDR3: CASSLMTETQYF
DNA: TGTGCCAGCAGCTTAATGACTGAGACCCAGTACTTC

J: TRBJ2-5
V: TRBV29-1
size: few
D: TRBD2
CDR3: CSVDRGRVQETQYF
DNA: TGCAGCGTTGACCGCGGGAGGGTTCAAGAGACCCAGTACTTC

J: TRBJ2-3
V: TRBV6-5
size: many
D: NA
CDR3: CASSYSPQDVDTQYF
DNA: TGTGCCAGCAGTTACTCGCCTCAAGACGTTGATACGCAGTATTTT

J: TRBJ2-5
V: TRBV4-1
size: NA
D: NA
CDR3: CASSQGLGETQYF
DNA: TGCGCCAGCAGCCAAGGACTGGGGGAGACCCAGTACTTC

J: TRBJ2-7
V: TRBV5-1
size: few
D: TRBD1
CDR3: CASTTGQGAYEQYF
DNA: TGCGCCAGTACAACGGGACAGGGGGCATACGAGCAGTACTTC

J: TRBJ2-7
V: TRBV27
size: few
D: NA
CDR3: CASSLLYPYEQYF
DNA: TGTGCCAGCAGTTTACTATATCCCTACGAGCAGTACTTC

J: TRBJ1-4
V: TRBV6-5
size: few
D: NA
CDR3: CASSYWGAANEKLFF
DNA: TGTGCCAGCAGTTACTGGGGGGCAGCTAATGAAAAACTGTTTTTT

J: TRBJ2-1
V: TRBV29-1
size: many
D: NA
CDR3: CSVERPNEQFF
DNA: TGCAGCGTTGAACGGCCGAATGAGCAGTTCTTC

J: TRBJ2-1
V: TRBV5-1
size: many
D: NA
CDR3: CASSLGTGEQFF
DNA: TGCGCCAGCAGCTTGGGGACTGGGGAGCAGTTCTTC

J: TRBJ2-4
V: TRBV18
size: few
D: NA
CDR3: CASSPPRTGAPQGNIQYF
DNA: TGTGCCAGCTCACCACCACGAACGGGAGCCCCCCAAGGAAACATTCAGTACTTC

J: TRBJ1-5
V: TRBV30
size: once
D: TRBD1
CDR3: CAWGQGGQPQHF
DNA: TGTGCCTGGGGACAGGGGGGCCAGCCCCAGCATTTT